A selection of T cell receptor beta chains follows, all from one sample in a study of blood T cell repertoires in COVID-19. Profiling relied on immunoSEQ multiplex PCR, and the TCRdb table lists in-frame clones only, not all of them. The sample carries 30,000 to 45,000 clones, around 90% recorded once. The sequenced material came from peripheral blood. Receptors originate from a man in his 70s with acute or convalescent COVID-19. CDR3s include the opening cysteine and the closing phenylalanine or tryptophan. The order of the fields is CDR3 length, V gene, D gene, clone size, CDR3 protein. D genes are given only for firm matches. Rows may omit the clone size; those that give it use once, few, many or a size class.

len: 15; v_gene: TRBV4-1; d_gene: -; abundance: -; CDR3aa: CASSQGDRRIEEQFF
len: 16; v_gene: TRBV11-2; d_gene: -; abundance: -; CDR3aa: CASSPWTVATNEKLFF
len: 14; v_gene: TRBV18; d_gene: -; abundance: -; CDR3aa: CASSPQDSPQPQHF
len: 17; v_gene: TRBV18; d_gene: -; abundance: -; CDR3aa: CASSPTAGEYGNQPQHF
len: 12; v_gene: TRBV6-2/TRBV6-3; d_gene: -; abundance: -; CDR3aa: CASSYSSYEQYF
len: 14; v_gene: TRBV5-1; d_gene: TRBD1; abundance: -; CDR3aa: CASRKGARGDTQYF
len: 14; v_gene: TRBV2; d_gene: -; abundance: once; CDR3aa: CASSDSRFNEKLFF
len: 16; v_gene: TRBV9; d_gene: TRBD1; abundance: -; CDR3aa: CASSPGTGADPLPLHF
len: 14; v_gene: TRBV28; d_gene: -; abundance: -; CDR3aa: CASSPDRGSQPQHF
len: 13; v_gene: TRBV24-1; d_gene: -; abundance: few; CDR3aa: CATSDRVNTEAFF
len: 15; v_gene: TRBV27; d_gene: -; abundance: -; CDR3aa: CASSPLGGANEKLFF
len: 13; v_gene: TRBV7-2; d_gene: -; abundance: -; CDR3aa: CASSPEQGYEQYF
len: 16; v_gene: TRBV5-4; d_gene: -; abundance: -; CDR3aa: CASSLRHQGGTGELFF
len: 15; v_gene: TRBV28; d_gene: -; abundance: -; CDR3aa: CASSLDRWGTDTQYF
len: 15; v_gene: TRBV20-1; d_gene: -; abundance: -; CDR3aa: CSASPSPGINQPQHF
len: 15; v_gene: TRBV5-4; d_gene: -; abundance: -; CDR3aa: CASSPDQGNNSPLHF
len: 14; v_gene: TRBV10-2; d_gene: TRBD2; abundance: -; CDR3aa: CASSPMGLLYEQYF
len: 19; v_gene: TRBV6-2/TRBV6-3; d_gene: TRBD1; abundance: few; CDR3aa: CASSYVTGDGLYSNQPQHF
len: 14; v_gene: TRBV13; d_gene: TRBD1; abundance: -; CDR3aa: CASRGQGNYNEQFF
len: 14; v_gene: TRBV29-1; d_gene: -; abundance: -; CDR3aa: CSVEDTEGPYGYTF
len: 12; v_gene: TRBV21-1; d_gene: -; abundance: -; CDR3aa: CASTASGRHSYF
len: 14; v_gene: TRBV6-2/TRBV6-3; d_gene: -; abundance: -; CDR3aa: CASSSLGAPDEQYF
len: 14; v_gene: TRBV10-3; d_gene: TRBD1; abundance: -; CDR3aa: CAISDWTGASEQYF
len: 13; v_gene: TRBV19; d_gene: TRBD1; abundance: -; CDR3aa: CASSRDSTATIYF
len: 12; v_gene: TRBV28; d_gene: -; abundance: -; CDR3aa: CASCRGNQPQHF
len: 14; v_gene: TRBV13; d_gene: TRBD1; abundance: -; CDR3aa: CASSRMMQGDEQYF
len: 16; v_gene: TRBV28; d_gene: TRBD1; abundance: -; CDR3aa: CASSRTGMPYNSPLHF
len: 14; v_gene: TRBV6-2/TRBV6-3; d_gene: TRBD1; abundance: once; CDR3aa: CASSRTGGDTEAFF
len: 14; v_gene: TRBV7-2; d_gene: -; abundance: -; CDR3aa: CASSLAQAGNTIYF
len: 13; v_gene: TRBV7-2; d_gene: TRBD1; abundance: -; CDR3aa: CASKGDRVREQYF
len: 16; v_gene: TRBV3-1/TRBV3-2; d_gene: TRBD2; abundance: once; CDR3aa: CASSQDRLGGRETQYF
len: 15; v_gene: TRBV9; d_gene: TRBD1; abundance: -; CDR3aa: CASSGAPGQGYEQYF
len: 17; v_gene: TRBV27; d_gene: TRBD1; abundance: -; CDR3aa: CASSSSTGQGPYYGYTF
len: 15; v_gene: TRBV4-1; d_gene: TRBD1; abundance: -; CDR3aa: CASSQWTGPDPEAFF
len: 14; v_gene: TRBV19; d_gene: TRBD1; abundance: -; CDR3aa: CASRQGQGLYEQYF
len: 13; v_gene: TRBV7-6; d_gene: -; abundance: -; CDR3aa: CASNSGPDQPQHF
len: 13; v_gene: TRBV7-9; d_gene: -; abundance: -; CDR3aa: CASSLNRDDTIYF
len: 12; v_gene: TRBV2; d_gene: -; abundance: -; CDR3aa: CASSAQAHEQFF
len: 17; v_gene: TRBV2; d_gene: TRBD1; abundance: -; CDR3aa: CASSKSDRESTNEKLFF
len: 16; v_gene: TRBV4-2; d_gene: TRBD2; abundance: -; CDR3aa: CASSQRTSGIYNEQFF
len: 15; v_gene: TRBV4-1; d_gene: -; abundance: medium-sized; CDR3aa: CASSRTGTRMDTQYF
len: 16; v_gene: TRBV28; d_gene: -; abundance: -; CDR3aa: CASSQFRGTTNQPQHF
len: 12; v_gene: TRBV2; d_gene: -; abundance: -; CDR3aa: CATRGDNEKLFF